The clone carrying this TCR beta chain was observed many times. The CDR3 loop spans 15 amino acids. The germline gives CDR1 MDHEN, CDR2 SYDVKM. The V gene end was trimmed by 5 bases and the J gene end by 2 bases; junction bases not matched to a gene: 5. One entry per CDR3 protein results from TCRdb running MiXCR on the 5' RACE reads. The table has more than 90,000 distinct CDR3 sequences, around 13% seen once; the top ten hold 2% to 2.5%. These data belong to a study of early T cells in non-severe SARS-CoV-2 infection. Study information: Sequencing of unsorted whole blood was done on bulk RNA, leaving chains unpaired.

V usage is TRBV28 and J usage is TRBJ1-5; 8 nucleotides match TRBD1. The TCR comes from an adult who was a healthcare worker with PCR-confirmed SARS-CoV-2 infection or an uninfected control (not recorded which). Sequenced input: whole blood. This CDR3 reads CASSPATGGNQPQHF. The DNA of the CDR3 is TGTGCCAGCAGTCCTGCGACAGGGGGCAATCAGCCCCAGCATTTT.